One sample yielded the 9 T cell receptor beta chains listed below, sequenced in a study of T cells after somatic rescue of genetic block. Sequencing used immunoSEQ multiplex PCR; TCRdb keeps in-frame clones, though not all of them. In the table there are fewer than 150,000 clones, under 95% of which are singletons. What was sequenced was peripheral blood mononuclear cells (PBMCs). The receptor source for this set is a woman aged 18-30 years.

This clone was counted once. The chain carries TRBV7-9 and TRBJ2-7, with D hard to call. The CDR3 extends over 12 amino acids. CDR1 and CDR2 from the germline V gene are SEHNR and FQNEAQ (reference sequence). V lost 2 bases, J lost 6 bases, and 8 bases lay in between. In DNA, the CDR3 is TGTGCCAGCAGCTTATCTACGGGCGAGCAGTACTTC. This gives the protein CASSLSTGEQYF.

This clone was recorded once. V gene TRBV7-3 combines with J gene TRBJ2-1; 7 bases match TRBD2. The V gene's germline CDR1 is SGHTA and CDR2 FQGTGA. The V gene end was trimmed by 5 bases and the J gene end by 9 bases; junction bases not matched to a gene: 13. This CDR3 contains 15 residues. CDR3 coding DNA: TGTGCCAGCAGCCCCGGGACTATAAGGGAGAGTGAGCAGTTCTTC. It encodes CASSPGTIRESEQFF.

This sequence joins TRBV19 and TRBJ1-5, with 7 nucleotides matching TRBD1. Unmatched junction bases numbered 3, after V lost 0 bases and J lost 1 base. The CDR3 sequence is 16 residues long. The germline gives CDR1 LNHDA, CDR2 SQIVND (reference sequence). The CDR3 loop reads CASSIEGTASNQPQHF. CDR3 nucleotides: TGTGCCAGTAGTATAGAGGGGACAGCAAGCAATCAGCCCCAGCATTTT.

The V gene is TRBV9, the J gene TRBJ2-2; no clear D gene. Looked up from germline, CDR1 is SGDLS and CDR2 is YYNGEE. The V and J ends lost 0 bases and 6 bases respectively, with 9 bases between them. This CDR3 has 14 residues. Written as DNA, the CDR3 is TGTGCCAGCAGCGTAGTGCTAGGCGCCGGGGAGCTGTTTTTT. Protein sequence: CASSVVLGAGELFF.

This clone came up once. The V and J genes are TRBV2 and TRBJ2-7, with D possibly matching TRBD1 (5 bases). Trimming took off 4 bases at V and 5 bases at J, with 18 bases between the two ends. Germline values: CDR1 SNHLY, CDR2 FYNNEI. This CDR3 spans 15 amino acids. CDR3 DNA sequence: TGTGCCAGCAGTGTCAGGGCAGGGTATTCCGACGAGCAGTACTTC. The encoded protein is CASSVRAGYSDEQYF. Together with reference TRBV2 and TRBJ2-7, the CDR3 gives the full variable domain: EPEVTQTPSHQVTQMGQEVILRCVPISNHLYFYWYRQILGQKVEFLVSFYNNEISEKSEIFDDQFSVERPDGSNFTLKIRSTKLEDSAMYFCASSVRAGYSDEQYFGPGTRLTVT.

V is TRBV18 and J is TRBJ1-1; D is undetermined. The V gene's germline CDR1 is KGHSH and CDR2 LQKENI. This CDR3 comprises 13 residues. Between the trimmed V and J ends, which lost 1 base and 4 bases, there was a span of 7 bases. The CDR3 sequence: CASSPQELTEAFF. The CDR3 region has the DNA TGTGCCAGCTCACCACAGGAACTCACTGAAGCTTTCTTT.

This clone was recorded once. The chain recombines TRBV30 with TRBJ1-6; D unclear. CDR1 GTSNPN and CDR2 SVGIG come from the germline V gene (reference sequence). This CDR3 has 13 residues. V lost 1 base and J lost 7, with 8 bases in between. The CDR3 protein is CAWSDRANSPLHF. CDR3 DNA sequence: TGTGCCTGGAGTGACCGAGCCAATTCACCCCTCCACTTT.

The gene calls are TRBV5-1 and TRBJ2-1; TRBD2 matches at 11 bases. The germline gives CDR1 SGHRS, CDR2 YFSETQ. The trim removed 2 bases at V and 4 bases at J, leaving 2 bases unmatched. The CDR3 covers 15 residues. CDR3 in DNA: TGCGCCAGCAGCTTCACTAGCGGGGGATACAATGAGCAGTTCTTC. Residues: CASSFTSGGYNEQFF.

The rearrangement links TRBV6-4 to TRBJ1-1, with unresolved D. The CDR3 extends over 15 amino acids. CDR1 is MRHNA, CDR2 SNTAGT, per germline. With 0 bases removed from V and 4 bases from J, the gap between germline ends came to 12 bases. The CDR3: CASSDSADKATEAFF. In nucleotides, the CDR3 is TGTGCCAGCAGTGACTCGGCCGACAAGGCCACTGAAGCTTTCTTT.